This T cell receptor beta chain was captured by sequencing in a study of identifying expanded T cells in peripheral blood. Study results and limitations: Clone count variance between roughly 2-week samples rose with total template count. Over around two and four weeks, about 15 and 19 clones changed, versus approximately 1.2 between replicates.

The table came from immunoSEQ multiplex PCR; TCRdb's copy has only in-frame clones and leaves some out. This sample yields about 94,000 clones, of which approximately 91% are seen a single time; around 6% belongs to the top ten. Trimming left V 1 base short and J 11 bases short, with 23 bases between. Germline V gene sequence: CDR1 SEHNR, CDR2 FQNEAQ (reference sequence). This CDR3 spans 16 amino acids. A word on this clone: The antigen is not known.

This TCR was recovered from a person aged 18 to 75 in good health. The chain employs TRBV7-9 and TRBJ1-1, with a weak D call TRBD1 (5 bases). Specimen: blood. CDR3 protein: CASSLESLGAQRRAFF. The CDR3 bases are TGTGCCAGCAGCTTAGAGAGTCTCGGGGCCCAAAGGAGGGCTTTCTTT.